This is a list of T cell receptor beta chains from one sample in a study of blood T cells in healthy people across ages. TCRdb analysed the 5' RACE reads with MiXCR anew, one entry per CDR3 protein. In the table there are 650,000 to 700,000 distinct CDR3 sequences, approximately 29% of which are singletons. Material: blood. These receptor sequences come from a woman aged 80 or over in good health. Both conserved end residues are part of each CDR3. The order of the fields is clone size, V gene, D gene, J gene, CDR3 length, CDR3 DNA, CDR3 protein. A D gene is named only where the DNA matches it firmly. Clone size is shown for a subset of rows, as once, few, many or a class of expanded clone.

>few|TRBV6-1|TRBD1|TRBJ1-2|12
TGTGCCAGCAGTCTAAACAGGGGCGGCTACACCTTC
CASSLNRGGYTF
>once|TRBV7-2|.|TRBJ2-7|15
TGTGCCAGCAGCCCTACGCCGTCCACGCCTTCCGAGCAGTACTTC
CASSPTPSTPSEQYF
>once|TRBV12-3/TRBV12-4|TRBD2|TRBJ2-1|15
TGTGCCAGCAGTCGAGCGGGAGGGATTGACAATGAGCAGTTCTTC
CASSRAGGIDNEQFF
>.|TRBV18|.|TRBJ1-6|14
TGTGCCAGCTCACCAGGTGTTGTTAATTCACCCCTCCACTTT
CASSPGVVNSPLHF
>.|TRBV20-1|.|TRBJ1-4|13
TGCAGTGCTAGAGGTCTGTGGGGTGAAAAACTGTTTTTT
CSARGLWGEKLFF
>many|TRBV4-2|TRBD1|TRBJ2-7|15
TGTGCCAGCAGCCAAGTGGGACAGGGCTTTGACGAGCAGTACTTC
CASSQVGQGFDEQYF
>.|TRBV30|TRBD1|TRBJ1-4|17
TGTGCCTGGAGTGAGGAGGGGGCCGGTCCTTTTGGCGAAAAACTGTTTTTT
CAWSEEGAGPFGEKLFF
>.|TRBV25-1|TRBD2|TRBJ2-2|16
TGTGCCAGCAGTGCGATAGCGGGGGGTCGAACCGGGGAGCTGTTTTTT
CASSAIAGGRTGELFF
>.|TRBV6-6|.|TRBJ1-5|14
TGTGCCAGCAGGGGCCCACTTGCATCTCAGCCCCAGCATTTT
CASRGPLASQPQHF
>many|TRBV20-1|TRBD2|TRBJ2-1|17
TGCAGTGCTAGAGTCTCGTCCGGGACTAGCGGGGGGGCATGGCAGTTCTTC
CSARVSSGTSGGAWQFF
>few|TRBV7-6|TRBD1|TRBJ2-1|15
TGTGCCAGCAGCGCCGGGACAGGGGTGGTCGTTGAGCAGTTCTTC
CASSAGTGVVVEQFF
>many|TRBV7-9|TRBD1|TRBJ2-7|14
TGTGCCAGCAGCCCGCGGGACAGGGAATACGAGCAGTACTTC
CASSPRDREYEQYF
>many|TRBV4-1|.|TRBJ2-4|13
TGCGCCAGCAGCCAAGATCGTAGAAACATTCAGTACTTC
CASSQDRRNIQYF
>many|TRBV5-1|.|TRBJ2-6|19
TGCGCCAGCAGCTTCGATCCGGGACTTTTTTCCTCTGGGGCCAACGTCCTGACTTTC
CASSFDPGLFSSGANVLTF
>many|TRBV20-1|.|TRBJ2-3|14
TGCAGTGTCCCCAAGCTGGATAGCACAGATACGCAGTATTTT
CSVPKLDSTDTQYF
>once|TRBV29-1|.|TRBJ1-2|14
TGCAGCGTCCAAGAAGGACAGTCTAACTATGGCTACACCTTC
CSVQEGQSNYGYTF
>.|TRBV16|TRBD1|TRBJ1-6|16
TGTGCCAGCAGCCTGAGACAGGGCTTCAATAATTCACCCCTCCACTTT
CASSLRQGFNNSPLHF
>many|TRBV9|.|TRBJ1-4|14
TGTGCCAGCAGCGTAGACGGGGCCCGGGAAAAACTGTTTTTT
CASSVDGAREKLFF
>many|TRBV4-2|.|TRBJ2-7|15
TGTGCCAGCAGCCAAGATCTTTTGGGCGGGTACGAGCAGTACTTC
CASSQDLLGGYEQYF
>few|TRBV28|.|TRBJ1-5|14
TGTGCCAGCAGCCTTACCTGGGGCAATCAGCCCCAGCATTTT
CASSLTWGNQPQHF
>.|TRBV30|.|TRBJ1-2|14
TGTGCCTGGACTGGAGGCAGGAGGAACTATGGCTACACCTTC
CAWTGGRRNYGYTF
>many|TRBV6-2/TRBV6-3|.|TRBJ2-1|13
TGTGCCACCCGAGGAGGGGGTAGAGATGAGCAGTTCTTC
CATRGGGRDEQFF
>many|TRBV7-3|TRBD2|TRBJ2-1|17
TGTGCCAGCAGCCATGTCGGTGGAGCGGGGGGGTTCAATGAGCAGTTCTTC
CASSHVGGAGGFNEQFF
>many|TRBV6-1|.|TRBJ2-3|13
TGTGCCATATGTGATAGCCCCACAGATACGCAGTATTTT
CAICDSPTDTQYF
>few|TRBV6-1|.|TRBJ1-1|11
TGTGCCACCTCAAGGAACACTGAAGCTTTCTTT
CATSRNTEAFF
>many|TRBV7-3|.|TRBJ2-3|13
TGTGCCAGCAGCTTAGTGGGTGGAGATACGCAGTATTTT
CASSLVGGDTQYF
>.|TRBV4-3|.|TRBJ2-5|18
TGCGCCAGCGGCCGACTCCCCCCGAATGCTGGTTGGGGGGAGACCCAGTACTTC
CASGRLPPNAGWGETQYF
>.|TRBV27|TRBD2|TRBJ2-1|14
TGTGCCAGCACCCCTAGCGGGGCCAACAATGAGCAGTTCTTT
CASTPSGANNEQFF